Shown below are 7 T cell receptor beta chains from a single sample sequenced in a study of shared clonotypes between healthy human individuals (dated by TCRdb to the early 2020s). Library construction relied on the immunoSEQ multiplex PCR assay. Here the immuneACCESS table is served through TCRdb, limited to in-frame sequences with V and J called. Missing clones are a known gap in these copies; in checked studies unresolved V genes cover under half, and the rest lacks a known reason. This sample lists millions of clones; more than 85% were detected once. The leading ten clones occupy about 0.37% of the sample. Specimen: naive CD4+ T cells from PBMCs. Explained via the paper, the cell subset or site label denotes: CD45RA+ positively selected. These receptors all stem from a man younger than 35 in good health. Some clones in this sample may be carry-over from other donors' samples.

The chain employs TRBV5-8 and TRBJ1-5; 7 bases map to TRBD1. The CDR3 runs to 14 residues. Germline CDR1 and CDR2: SGHTS and YDEGEE. V shed 4 bases and J 10 bases; nucleotides not matched to a gene: 11. CDR3 loop: CASSPEGGLKPQHF. The DNA of the CDR3 is TGTGCCAGCAGCCCAGAAGGGGGCCTCAAACCCCAGCATTTT.

V and J are TRBV7-8 and TRBJ2-7, with 7 positions matching TRBD1. Trimming cost V 4 bases and J 0 bases; bases outside gene matches: 3. The CDR3 is 14 amino acids. CDR1 and CDR2 from the germline V gene are SGHVS and FQNEAQ. The CDR3 nucleotides are TGTGCCAGCAGCTACCGGGACAGCTCCTACGAGCAGTACTTC. Translated: CASSYRDSSYEQYF.

This clone was detected only once. The chain carries TRBV14 and TRBJ2-3; TRBD1 matches 9 bases. CDR1 and CDR2 (germline): SGHDN, FVKESK. This CDR3 spans 16 amino acids. V trimming: 4 bases; J trimming: 5 bases; junction bases outside the gene matches: 10. The CDR3 nucleotides read TGTGCCAGCAGCCCCCGGACAGGGGCCCTAGTAGATACGCAGTATTTT. It codes for CASSPRTGALVDTQYF.

With respect to this clone: The sample holds other DNA sequences that translate to the same CDR3. This rearrangement joins TRBV27 to TRBJ2-5; 7 positions agree with TRBD2. The CDR3 totals 14 residues. Germline trimming cut 2 bases from V and 1 base from J; bases unmatched to any gene: 1. Germline CDR1 MNHEY, CDR2 SMNVEV (reference sequence). The CDR3 region has the DNA TGTGCCAGCAGTTTAGCGGGAGTCCAAGAGACCCAGTACTTC. Residues: CASSLAGVQETQYF.

The chain recombines TRBV5-8 with TRBJ1-5; D gene uncertain. Germline-derived CDR1 and CDR2 are SGHTS and YDEGEE. Trimming removed 7 bases from V and 0 bases from J, with 17 bases in between. This CDR3 spans 16 amino acids. The CDR3 loop is CASRYLGVHSNQPQHF. The DNA of the CDR3 is TGTGCCAGCCGCTACCTCGGGGTCCATAGCAATCAGCCCCAGCATTTT.

The chain uses TRBV7-9 and TRBJ2-7; D may be TRBD2 (6 bases). Germline V gene lookup returns CDR1 SEHNR and CDR2 FQNEAQ (reference sequence). The CDR3 runs to 18 residues. Trimming stripped 4 bases from V and 0 bases from J, with 22 bases between. The CDR3 is CASSSNAGLPKSSYEQYF. CDR3 DNA: TGTGCCAGCAGCTCCAACGCGGGACTCCCGAAGAGCTCCTACGAGCAGTACTTC.

The chain is built from TRBV10-3 and TRBJ2-1, with 7 bases matching TRBD2. V shed 4 bases and J 4 bases; nucleotides not matched to a gene: 13. Germline loops: CDR1 ENHRY, CDR2 SYGVKD. The CDR3 sequence is 17 residues long. CDR3 region: CAISGGFGRERYNEQFF. In DNA form, the CDR3 reads TGTGCCATCAGTGGGGGTTTTGGGCGGGAGAGGTACAATGAGCAGTTCTTC.